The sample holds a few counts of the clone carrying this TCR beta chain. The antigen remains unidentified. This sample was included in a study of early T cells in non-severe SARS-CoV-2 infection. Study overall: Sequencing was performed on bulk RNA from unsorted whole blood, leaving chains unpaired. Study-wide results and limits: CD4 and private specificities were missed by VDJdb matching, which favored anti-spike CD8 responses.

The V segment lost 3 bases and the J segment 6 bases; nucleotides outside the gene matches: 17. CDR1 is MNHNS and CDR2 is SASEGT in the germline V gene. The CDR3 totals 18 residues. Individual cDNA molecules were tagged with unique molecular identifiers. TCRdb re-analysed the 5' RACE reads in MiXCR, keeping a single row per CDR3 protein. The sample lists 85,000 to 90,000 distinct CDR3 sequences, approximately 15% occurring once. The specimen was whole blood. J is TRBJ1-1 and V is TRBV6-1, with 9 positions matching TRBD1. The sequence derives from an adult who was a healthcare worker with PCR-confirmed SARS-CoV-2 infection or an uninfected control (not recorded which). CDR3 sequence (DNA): TGTGCCAGCAGTGACGGGGTGGGGACAGGGCGTCTCGGATCTGAAGCTTTCTTT. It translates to CASSDGVGTGRLGSEAFF.